Presented here are 29 T cell receptor beta chains from one specimen sequenced in a study of blood T cell repertoires in COVID-19. The assay was immunoSEQ multiplex PCR, and TCRdb's table has in-frame clones only and misses some. The sample has about 140,000 clones, approximately 84% seen once. The specimen sequenced was peripheral blood. The receptors come from a human donor in a cohort sampled during active COVID-19.

There are a few counts of this clone. V usage is TRBV6-1 and J usage is TRBJ1-5; D not certain. V was cut by 0 bases and J by 6 bases, with 12 bases left in between. Per germline, CDR1 MNHNS and CDR2 SASEGT. This CDR3 has 15 residues. CDR3 in amino acids: CASSEAGGQFQPQHF. The CDR3 nucleotides are TGTGCCAGCAGTGAAGCTGGCGGGCAGTTTCAGCCCCAGCATTTT.

This chain links TRBV5-5 with TRBJ2-2, with D perhaps matching TRBD1 (6 bases). Looked up from germline, CDR1 is SGHKS and CDR2 is YYEKEE (reference sequence). The CDR3 is made up of 14 amino acids. Trimming pared 4 bases from V and 1 base from J, leaving 8 bases between. This CDR3 is CASSTTGNTGELFF. In DNA, the CDR3 is TGTGCCAGCAGCACGACAGGGAACACCGGGGAGCTGTTTTTT.

The chain carries TRBV28 and TRBJ1-4, with D perhaps TRBD1 (5 bases). The germline CDR1 and CDR2 sequences are MDHEN and SYDVKM. V lost 1 base to trimming and J lost 8 bases, with 23 bases between them. The CDR3 runs 18 residues. The CDR3 DNA is TGTGCCAGCAGTTTATTAGCCGGTCCGCAGGGCGAAAGGGAAAAACTGTTTTTT. Its translation: CASSLLAGPQGEREKLFF.

The CDR3: CASSLNGEGNQPQHF. DNA for the CDR3: TGCGCCAGCAGCTTAAACGGGGAGGGCAATCAGCCCCAGCATTTT. The chain joins TRBV5-1 to TRBJ1-5; unclear D gene. V dropped 2 bases and J dropped 2 bases, with 11 bases sitting between them. This CDR3 is built from 15 residues. Germline values: CDR1 SGHRS, CDR2 YFSETQ.

The rearrangement joins TRBV5-6 to TRBJ2-3, with TRBD2 matching 8 bases. The CDR3 spans 16 residues. CDR1 and CDR2 (germline): SGHDT, YYEEEE. V lost 0 bases, J lost 0 bases, and 3 bases stayed unmatched. The CDR3 spells CASSLAGGASTDTQYF. The CDR3, as DNA: TGTGCCAGCAGCTTGGCGGGGGGGGCTAGCACAGATACGCAGTATTTT.

The genes are TRBV5-6 and TRBJ1-6; TRBD1 is a possible D gene (6 bases). CDR3 length: 15 amino acids. The germline CDR1 and CDR2 sequences are SGHDT and YYEEEE. The ends were cut back, 4 bases at V and 7 bases at J, with 15 bases in the middle. The CDR3 DNA reads TGTGCCAGCAGCCTCACAGGGCCGAGGAATTCACCCCTCCACTTT. As protein: CASSLTGPRNSPLHF.

This chain's CDR3 is CASSFQTGGARDEQYF. CDR3 bases: TGTGCCAGCAGTTTCCAGACAGGGGGCGCCCGGGACGAGCAGTACTTC. The J gene is TRBJ2-7, the V gene TRBV28, with 10 bases aligning to TRBD1. The CDR3 length is 16 residues. Losses at the gene ends were 3 bases for V and 5 bases for J; bases not matched to a gene: 10. Looked up from germline, CDR1 is MDHEN and CDR2 is SYDVKM. Supplemented by reference TRBV28 and TRBJ2-7, the full variable domain reads DVKVTQSSRYLVKRTGEKVFLECVQDMDHENMFWYRQDPGLGLRLIYFSYDVKMKEKGDIPEGYSVSREKKERFSLILESASTNQTSMYLCASSFQTGGARDEQYFGPGTRLTVT.

This CDR3 reads CASSIMAPF. DNA for the CDR3: TGTGCCAGCAGCATCATGGCCCCCTTT. This chain connects TRBV21-1 to TRBJ1-1; the table gives TRBD1 as D, unverified against the DNA. TRBV21-1 is described as a pseudogene. The CDR3 has 9 amino acids.

This clone was counted between two and nine times. The rearrangement links TRBV5-1 to TRBJ1-1; the match to TRBD1 covers 8 bases. The CDR3 loop spans 14 amino acids. In germline, CDR1 is SGHRS, CDR2 YFSETQ. The V gene end was trimmed by 5 bases and the J gene end by 3 bases; junction bases not matched to a gene: 6. The CDR3 DNA sequence: TGCGCCAGCAGTGCCGGACAGGGCTACACTGAAGCTTTCTTT. This gives the protein CASSAGQGYTEAFF.

The V call is TRBV19, the J call TRBJ1-3, with D possibly matching TRBD1 (6 bases). This CDR3 spans 17 amino acids. V lost 5 bases and J lost 0, with 17 bases in between. Germline loops: CDR1 LNHDA, CDR2 SQIVND (reference sequence). The CDR3 sequence: CASSPRDKSFSGNTIYF. CDR3 sequence (DNA): TGTGCCAGTAGTCCCCGGGACAAAAGCTTCTCTGGAAACACCATATATTTT. Using reference TRBV19 and TRBJ1-3 for the parts outside the CDR3, the full variable domain is DGGITQSPKYLFRKEGQNVTLSCEQNLNHDAMYWYRQDPGQGLRLIYYSQIVNDFQKGDIAEGYSVSREKKESFPLTVTSAQKNPTAFYLCASSPRDKSFSGNTIYFGEGSWLTVV.

This sequence joins TRBV28 and TRBJ2-7, with a weak D call TRBD1 (5 bases). The CDR3 is 15 amino acids. Between the trimmed V and J ends, which lost 2 bases and 3 bases, there was a span of 14 bases. Germline CDR1 MDHEN, CDR2 SYDVKM. The chain's CDR3 is CASSLEAGPDYEQYF. The CDR3 nucleotides read TGTGCCAGCAGTTTAGAGGCAGGGCCTGACTACGAGCAGTACTTC. The full variable domain, its missing parts supplied by reference TRBV28 and TRBJ2-7, is DVKVTQSSRYLVKRTGEKVFLECVQDMDHENMFWYRQDPGLGLRLIYFSYDVKMKEKGDIPEGYSVSREKKERFSLILESASTNQTSMYLCASSLEAGPDYEQYFGPGTRLTVT.

The chain couples TRBV18 to TRBJ2-1, with D possibly TRBD1 on 6 matching bases. Germline assignment: CDR1 KGHSH and CDR2 LQKENI. Deletions cut 4 bases from V and 5 bases from J, with 9 bases between. This CDR3 has 13 amino acids. The CDR3 bases are TGTGCCAGCTCACAAAGGACAGACAATGAGCAGTTCTTC. Residues: CASSQRTDNEQFF.

The chain couples TRBV21-1 to TRBJ1-6; the table calls TRBD1, which could not be checked here. TRBV21-1 is annotated as a pseudogene. This CDR3 is 17 amino acids long. The CDR3 DNA follows: TGTGCCAGCAGACCCAAAAAGACGACACATCGGAATTCACCCCTCCACTTT. Amino acid sequence: CASRPKKTTHRNSPLHF.

This chain joins TRBV6-1 and TRBJ2-3, with 9 bases that match TRBD1. The CDR3 runs to 14 residues. V shed 3 bases and J 3 bases; nucleotides not matched to a gene: 1. The V gene's germline CDR1 is MNHNS and CDR2 SASEGT. CDR3 protein: CASSEGQGTDTQYF. The CDR3 nucleotides read TGTGCCAGCAGTGAGGGACAGGGAACAGATACGCAGTATTTT.

This clone was seen a few times. The rearrangement uses TRBV4-1 and TRBJ2-3; D is perhaps TRBD2 (6 bases). The CDR3 is 14 amino acids. Per germline, CDR1 MGHRA and CDR2 YSYEKL. The V gene lost 1 base and the J gene lost 2 bases, with 7 bases spanning the gap. The CDR3 sequence: CASSQAGDTDTQYF. CDR3 coding DNA: TGCGCCAGCAGCCAAGCGGGGGACACAGATACGCAGTATTTT.

The V call is TRBV19, the J call TRBJ1-4; a weak D match, TRBD1 (6 bases). The CDR3 sequence is 14 residues long. Germline CDR1 is LNHDA and CDR2 is SQIVND (reference sequence). Trimming took 5 bases from V and 4 from J, leaving 11 bases between them. The CDR3 DNA reads TGTGCCAGTAGTGACAGGCCGAGTAATGAAAAACTGTTTTTT. This translates into CASSDRPSNEKLFF.

The rearrangement uses TRBV2 and TRBJ2-7; the match to TRBD1 covers 10 bases. V trimming: 5 bases; J trimming: 5 bases; junction bases outside the gene matches: 6. Looked up from germline, CDR1 is SNHLY and CDR2 is FYNNEI. The CDR3 has 14 amino acids. The CDR3 sequence: CASSRDRGLDEQYF. As DNA, the CDR3 is TGTGCCAGCAGTCGGGACAGGGGTCTCGACGAGCAGTACTTC. The variable domain in full, completed from reference TRBV2 and TRBJ2-7, reads EPEVTQTPSHQVTQMGQEVILRCVPISNHLYFYWYRQILGQKVEFLVSFYNNEISEKSEIFDDQFSVERPDGSNFTLKIRSTKLEDSAMYFCASSRDRGLDEQYFGPGTRLTVT.

This chain uses TRBV18 with TRBJ1-1; 10 positions agree with TRBD1. This CDR3 spans 17 amino acids. Unmatched junction bases numbered 11, after V lost 3 bases and J lost 4 bases. Per germline, CDR1 KGHSH and CDR2 LQKENI. DNA of the CDR3: TGTGCCAGCTCACCGACAGGGGGCCGGTTCTCGGGCACTGAAGCTTTCTTT. This codes for CASSPTGGRFSGTEAFF.

V gene TRBV28 combines with J gene TRBJ2-1; TRBD1 might be the D (5 bases). Deletions cut 6 bases from V and 0 bases from J, with 15 bases between. Germline V gives CDR1 MDHEN, CDR2 SYDVKM. The CDR3 runs 16 residues. In DNA form, the CDR3 reads TGTGCCAGCAGCAGGTCCACAGGAAGCTCCTACAATGAGCAGTTCTTC. Encoded protein: CASSRSTGSSYNEQFF.

The chain carries TRBV5-1 and TRBJ1-5; TRBD1 agrees at 8 bases. V lost 4 bases and J lost 3; bases outside the gene matches: 9. The CDR3 covers 16 residues. Germline V gene data show CDR1 as SGHRS and CDR2 as YFSETQ. This CDR3 is CASSTGTGDYNQPQHF. Here the CDR3 DNA reads TGCGCCAGCAGCACAGGGACAGGAGATTACAATCAGCCCCAGCATTTT.

The chain employs TRBV19 and TRBJ2-2; D is unclear. This CDR3 contains 16 residues. Between the trimmed V and J ends, which lost 7 bases and 7 bases, there was a span of 22 bases. Germline V gene data show CDR1 as LNHDA and CDR2 as SQIVND (reference sequence). The CDR3, as DNA: TGTGCCAGTACTACGAAGGCTAGACCCCCTTACGGGGAGCTGTTTTTT. Translated, it gives CASTTKARPPYGELFF.

This clone was seen more than once but under ten times. V and J are TRBV11-2 and TRBJ1-2; 9 nucleotides align to TRBD1. The CDR3 is 15 amino acids. J gave up 5 bases and V 3 bases, and 7 bases lay outside the gene matches. CDR1 is SGHAT, CDR2 FQNNGV, per germline. CDR3 in amino acids: CASSFEGTGIYGYTF. CDR3 bases: TGTGCCAGCAGCTTTGAAGGGACAGGGATTTATGGCTACACCTTC.

The V and J genes are TRBV19 and TRBJ1-4; D ambiguous. Germline CDR1 is LNHDA and CDR2 is SQIVND (reference sequence). The CDR3 runs 13 residues. The V and J ends lost 5 bases and 5 bases respectively, with 9 bases between them. The CDR3 reads CASSARTNEKLFF. In DNA form, the CDR3 reads TGTGCCAGTAGTGCGCGAACGAATGAAAAACTGTTTTTT.

This clone was found many times. This chain connects TRBV4-2 to TRBJ1-4; D remains unclear. Looked up from germline, CDR1 is LGHNA and CDR2 is YNFKEQ. With 0 bases removed from V and 7 bases from J, the gap between germline ends came to 9 bases. This CDR3 spans 14 amino acids. CDR3 bases: TGTGCCAGCAGCCAAGAGGGTGAGGGTGAAAAACTGTTTTTT. Translated, it gives CASSQEGEGEKLFF.

The chain recombines TRBV4-1 with TRBJ2-3; 7 nucleotides line up with TRBD1. The V segment lost 3 bases and the J segment 6 bases; nucleotides outside the gene matches: 9. The CDR3 covers 15 residues. Germline values: CDR1 MGHRA, CDR2 YSYEKL. CDR3 DNA: TGCGCCAGCAGCCAGAGGACAGGAAGGGGCGATACGCAGTATTTT. Its translation: CASSQRTGRGDTQYF.

The chain links TRBV14 to TRBJ1-1, with unresolved D. The V end lost 1 base, the J end lost 4 bases, and 16 bases lay between the germline ends. This CDR3 is 16 amino acids long. The germline CDR1 and CDR2 sequences are SGHDN and FVKESK. The CDR3 reads CASSQVGDGPLTEAFF. The CDR3 DNA is TGTGCCAGCAGCCAAGTGGGAGACGGTCCTCTCACTGAAGCTTTCTTT.

For the CDR3, the DNA is TGTGCCAGCAGTCTCCTCCCCACAAGGAACACTGAAGCTTTCTTT. This sequence encodes CASSLLPTRNTEAFF. The chain combines TRBV28 with TRBJ1-1; D unresolved. The CDR3 loop spans 15 amino acids. Trimming shortened V by 5 bases and J by 1 base, and 14 bases separated the two germline ends. Germline V CDR1 and CDR2: MDHEN, SYDVKM. The full variable domain, with the rest looked up from reference TRBV28 and TRBJ1-1, is DVKVTQSSRYLVKRTGEKVFLECVQDMDHENMFWYRQDPGLGLRLIYFSYDVKMKEKGDIPEGYSVSREKKERFSLILESASTNQTSMYLCASSLLPTRNTEAFFGQGTRLTVV.

V gene TRBV28 combines with J gene TRBJ2-5; 7 nucleotides agree with TRBD1. Germline lookup yields CDR1 MDHEN and CDR2 SYDVKM. CDR3 size: 15 residues. With 6 bases clipped from V and 1 base from J, the junction kept 8 bases outside the gene matches. The CDR3 bases are TGTGCCAGCAGGTCCCGGGACAGCGGCCAAGAGACCCAGTACTTC. Translated, it gives CASRSRDSGQETQYF.

The chain employs TRBV7-9 and TRBJ1-1; possibly TRBD1 for D (5 bases). The V gene lost 3 bases and the J gene lost 2 bases, with 13 bases spanning the gap. CDR1 and CDR2 (germline): SEHNR, FQNEAQ (reference sequence). This CDR3 has 15 residues. The CDR3 is CASSFMGRGNTEAFF. CDR3 DNA: TGTGCCAGCAGCTTCATGGGGAGGGGTAACACTGAAGCTTTCTTT.